The TCR beta chain under discussion was sequenced for a study of molecular identifiers for immune sequencing clone quantification. This clonotype has ten or more counts. The antigen remains unidentified. Regarding the study as a whole: Sharing of a barcode by identical TCR molecules could cause highly expanded clone sizes to be underestimated.

CDR1 is DFQATT, CDR2 SNEGSKA, per germline (reference sequence). The V and J ends lost 0 bases and 0 bases respectively, with 15 bases between them. CDR3 length: 17 residues. Investigators produced naive CD8 libraries from 20,000 to 1,000,000 sorted cells, drawing on 10%, 30% or 50% RNA. Based on a CD8+CD4-CCR7+CD45RA+ profile, naive CD8 T cells were sorted. Previously published methods and listed TCR primers were used for the bulk TCR libraries. TCRdb processed the PCR reads anew with MiXCR; each CDR3 protein has one entry. Found here are 250,000 to 350,000 distinct CDR3 sequences, about 22% of them singletons; the top ten hold roughly 0.86%.

The chain is built from TRBV20-1 and TRBJ1-3; tentative D call: TRBD1 (5 bases). The source material was naive CD8+ T cells from blood, with Jurkat cell RNA spiked in. Stated subset: FACS-sorted CD8+CD4-CCR7+CD45RA+ naive T cells. This clonotype originated in a human donor in good health. Some libraries in this study had Jurkat cell RNA spiked in. CDR3 DNA: TGCAGTGCTAGAGATCGGGGGTTGTCTCACTCTGGAAACACCATATATTTT. This translates into CSARDRGLSHSGNTIYF.